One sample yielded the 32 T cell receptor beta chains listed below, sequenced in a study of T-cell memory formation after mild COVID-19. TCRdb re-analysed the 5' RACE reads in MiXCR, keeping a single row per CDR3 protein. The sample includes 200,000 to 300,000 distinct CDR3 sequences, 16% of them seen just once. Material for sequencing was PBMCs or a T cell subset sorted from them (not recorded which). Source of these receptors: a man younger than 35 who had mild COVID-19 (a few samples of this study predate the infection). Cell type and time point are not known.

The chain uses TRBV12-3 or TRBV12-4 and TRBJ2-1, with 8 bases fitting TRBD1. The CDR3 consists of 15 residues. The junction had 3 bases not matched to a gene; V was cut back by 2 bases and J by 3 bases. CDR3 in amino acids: CASSLSGQGYNEQFF. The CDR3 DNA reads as TGTGCCAGCAGTTTAAGCGGACAGGGCTACAATGAGCAGTTCTTC.

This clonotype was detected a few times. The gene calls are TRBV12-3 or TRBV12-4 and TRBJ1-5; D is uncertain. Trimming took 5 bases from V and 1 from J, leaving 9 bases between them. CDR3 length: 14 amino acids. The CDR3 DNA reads TGTGCCAGCAGTATCCGGGTGAGCAATCAGCCCCAGCATTTT. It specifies CASSIRVSNQPQHF.

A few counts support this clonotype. CDR3 amino acids: CASSRPETQETQYF. The CDR3 bases are TGTGCCAGTAGCCGTCCGGAAACCCAAGAGACCCAGTACTTC. The chain is built from TRBV12-3 or TRBV12-4 and TRBJ2-5; D is uncertain. Deletions cut 9 bases from V and 1 base from J, with 15 bases between. The CDR3 length is 14 residues.

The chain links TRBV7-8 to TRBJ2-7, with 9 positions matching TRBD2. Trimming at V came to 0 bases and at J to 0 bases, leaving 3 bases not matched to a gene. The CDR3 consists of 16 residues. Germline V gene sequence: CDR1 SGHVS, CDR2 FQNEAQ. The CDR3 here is CASSLASGGYSYEQYF. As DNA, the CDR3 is TGTGCCAGCAGCTTAGCGAGCGGGGGGTACTCCTACGAGCAGTACTTC.

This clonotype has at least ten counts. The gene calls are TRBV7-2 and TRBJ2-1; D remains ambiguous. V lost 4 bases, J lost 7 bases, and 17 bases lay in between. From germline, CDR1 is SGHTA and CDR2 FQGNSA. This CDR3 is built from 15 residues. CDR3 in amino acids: CASSSLPAAVNEQFF. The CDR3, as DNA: TGTGCCAGCAGCTCACTTCCCGCAGCAGTTAATGAGCAGTTCTTC.

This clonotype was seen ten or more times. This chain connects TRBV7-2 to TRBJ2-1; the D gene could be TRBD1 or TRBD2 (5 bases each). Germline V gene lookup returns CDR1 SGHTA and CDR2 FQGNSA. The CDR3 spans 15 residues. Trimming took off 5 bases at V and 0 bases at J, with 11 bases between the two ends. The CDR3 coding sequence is TGTGCCAGCAGCCCGGGACCCAGCTCCTACAATGAGCAGTTCTTC. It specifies CASSPGPSSYNEQFF.

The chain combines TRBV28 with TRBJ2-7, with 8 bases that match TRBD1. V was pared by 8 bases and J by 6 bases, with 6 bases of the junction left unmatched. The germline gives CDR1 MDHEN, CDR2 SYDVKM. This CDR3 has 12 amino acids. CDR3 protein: CASGRTGREQYV. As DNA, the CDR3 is TGTGCCAGCGGGAGGACAGGGCGCGAGCAGTACGTC.

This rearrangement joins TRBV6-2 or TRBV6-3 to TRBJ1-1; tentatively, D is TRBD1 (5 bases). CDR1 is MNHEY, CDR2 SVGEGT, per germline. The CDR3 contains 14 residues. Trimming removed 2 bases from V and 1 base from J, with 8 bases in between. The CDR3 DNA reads TGTGCCAGCAGTTACGGGGGTGCGAACACTGAAGCTTTCTTT. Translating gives CASSYGGANTEAFF.

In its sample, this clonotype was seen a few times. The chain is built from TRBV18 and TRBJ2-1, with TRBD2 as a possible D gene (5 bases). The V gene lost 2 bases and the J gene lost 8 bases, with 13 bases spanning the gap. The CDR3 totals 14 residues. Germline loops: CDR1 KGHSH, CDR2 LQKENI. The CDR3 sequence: CASSPRAEGDEQFF. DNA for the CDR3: TGTGCCAGCTCACCAAGGGCCGAGGGAGATGAGCAGTTCTTC. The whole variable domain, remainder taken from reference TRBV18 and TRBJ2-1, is NAGVMQNPRHLVRRRGQEARLRCSPMKGHSHVYWYRQLPEEGLKFMVYLQKENIIDESGMPKERFSAEFPKEGPSILRIQQVVRGDSAAYFCASSPRAEGDEQFFGPGTRLTVL.

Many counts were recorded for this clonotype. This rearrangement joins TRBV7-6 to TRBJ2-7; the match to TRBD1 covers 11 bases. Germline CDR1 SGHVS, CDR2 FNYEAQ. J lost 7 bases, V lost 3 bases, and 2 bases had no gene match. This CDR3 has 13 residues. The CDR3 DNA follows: TGTGCCAGCAGCTTGGACAGGGGGCGAGAGCAGTACTTC. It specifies CASSLDRGREQYF. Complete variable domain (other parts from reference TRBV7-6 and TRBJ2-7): GAGVSQSPRYKVTKRGQDVALRCDPISGHVSLYWYRQALGQGPEFLTYFNYEAQQDKSGLPNDRFSAERPEGSISTLTIQRTEQRDSAMYRCASSLDRGREQYFGPGTRLTVT.

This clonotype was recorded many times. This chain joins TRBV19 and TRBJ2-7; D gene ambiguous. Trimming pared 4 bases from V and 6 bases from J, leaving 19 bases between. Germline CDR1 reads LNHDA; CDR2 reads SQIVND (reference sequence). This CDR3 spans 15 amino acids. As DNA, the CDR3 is TGTGCCAGTAGTAGAAAGGCGGTCGGGCTCCTCGAGCAGTACTTC. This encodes CASSRKAVGLLEQYF.

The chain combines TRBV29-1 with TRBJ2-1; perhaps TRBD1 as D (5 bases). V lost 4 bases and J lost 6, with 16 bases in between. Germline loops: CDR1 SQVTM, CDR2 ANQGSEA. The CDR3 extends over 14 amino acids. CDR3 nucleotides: TGCAGCGTTGCGATTGGCAGGGCTACCAATGAGCAGTTCTTC. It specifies CSVAIGRATNEQFF.

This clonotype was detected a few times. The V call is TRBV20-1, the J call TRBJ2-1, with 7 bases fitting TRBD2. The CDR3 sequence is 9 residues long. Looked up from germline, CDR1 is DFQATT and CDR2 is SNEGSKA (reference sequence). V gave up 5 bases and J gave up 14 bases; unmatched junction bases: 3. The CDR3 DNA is TGCAGTGCTGGGGGAGGGAAGTTCTTC. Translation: CSAGGGKFF.

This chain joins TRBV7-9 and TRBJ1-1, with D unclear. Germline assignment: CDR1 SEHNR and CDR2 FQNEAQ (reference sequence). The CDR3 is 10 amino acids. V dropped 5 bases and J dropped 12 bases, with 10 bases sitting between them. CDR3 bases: TGTGCCAGCAGCGCGGGAAAGACTTTCTTT. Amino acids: CASSAGKTFF.

The CDR3 spells CASSQGSRAQETQYF. CDR3 sequence (DNA): TGCGCCAGCAGCCAAGGTTCGAGGGCGCAAGAGACCCAGTACTTC. The V call is TRBV4-1, the J call TRBJ2-5; weak D call: TRBD2 (5 bases). The germline V gene has CDR1 MGHRA and CDR2 YSYEKL. The CDR3 loop spans 15 amino acids. V was cut by 1 base and J by 2 bases, with 11 bases left in between.

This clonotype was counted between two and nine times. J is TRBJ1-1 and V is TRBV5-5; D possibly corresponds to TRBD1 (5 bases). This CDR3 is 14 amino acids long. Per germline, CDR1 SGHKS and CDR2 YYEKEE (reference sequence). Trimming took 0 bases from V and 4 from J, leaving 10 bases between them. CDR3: CASSLEMRGTEAFF. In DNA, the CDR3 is TGTGCCAGCAGCTTGGAAATGAGGGGCACTGAAGCTTTCTTT.

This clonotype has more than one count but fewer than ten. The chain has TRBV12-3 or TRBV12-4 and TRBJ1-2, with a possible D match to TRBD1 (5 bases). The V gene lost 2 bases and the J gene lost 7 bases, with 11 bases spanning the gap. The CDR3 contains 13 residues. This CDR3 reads CASSLRNGAGYTF. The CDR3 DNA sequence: TGTGCCAGCAGTTTACGAAACGGGGCTGGCTACACCTTC.

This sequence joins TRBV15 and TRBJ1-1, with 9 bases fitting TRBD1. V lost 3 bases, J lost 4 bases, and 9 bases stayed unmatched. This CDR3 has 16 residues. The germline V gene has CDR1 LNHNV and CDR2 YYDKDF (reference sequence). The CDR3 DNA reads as TGTGCCACCAGCAGGGAGGGACAGGGATTGACCACTGAAGCTTTCTTT. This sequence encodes CATSREGQGLTTEAFF.

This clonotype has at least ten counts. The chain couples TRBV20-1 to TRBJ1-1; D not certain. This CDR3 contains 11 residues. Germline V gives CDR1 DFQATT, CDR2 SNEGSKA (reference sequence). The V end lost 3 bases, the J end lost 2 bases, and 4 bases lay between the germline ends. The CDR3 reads CSARSNTEAFF. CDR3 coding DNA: TGCAGTGCTAGGTCTAACACTGAAGCTTTCTTT.

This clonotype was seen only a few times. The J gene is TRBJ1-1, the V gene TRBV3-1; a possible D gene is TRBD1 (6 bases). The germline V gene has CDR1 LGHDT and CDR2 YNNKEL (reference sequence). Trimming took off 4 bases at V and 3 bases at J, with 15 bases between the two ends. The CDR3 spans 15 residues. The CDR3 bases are TGTGCCAGCAGCCTAACCCCCGGGGGCTACACTGAAGCTTTCTTT. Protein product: CASSLTPGGYTEAFF.

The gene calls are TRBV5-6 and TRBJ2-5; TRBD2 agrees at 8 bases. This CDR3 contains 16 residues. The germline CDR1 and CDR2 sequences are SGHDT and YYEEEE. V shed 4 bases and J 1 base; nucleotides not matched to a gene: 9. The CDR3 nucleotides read TGTGCCAGCAGCGCCTTCTCTGCGGGGGGCCAAGAGACCCAGTACTTC. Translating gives CASSAFSAGGQETQYF.

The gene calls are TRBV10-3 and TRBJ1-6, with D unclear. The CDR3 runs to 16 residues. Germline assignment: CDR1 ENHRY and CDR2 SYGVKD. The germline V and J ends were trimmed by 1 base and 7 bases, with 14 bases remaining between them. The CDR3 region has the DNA TGTGCCATCAGTGAGTTCGCACTACAGACAAATTCACCCCTCCACTTT. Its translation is CAISEFALQTNSPLHF.

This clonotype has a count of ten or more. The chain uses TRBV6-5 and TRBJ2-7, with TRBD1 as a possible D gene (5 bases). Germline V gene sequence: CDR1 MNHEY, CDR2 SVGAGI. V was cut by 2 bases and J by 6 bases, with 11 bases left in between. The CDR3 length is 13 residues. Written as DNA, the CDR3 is TGTGCCAGCAGTTACGGGGCAGCCCTCGAGCAGTACTTC. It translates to CASSYGAALEQYF.

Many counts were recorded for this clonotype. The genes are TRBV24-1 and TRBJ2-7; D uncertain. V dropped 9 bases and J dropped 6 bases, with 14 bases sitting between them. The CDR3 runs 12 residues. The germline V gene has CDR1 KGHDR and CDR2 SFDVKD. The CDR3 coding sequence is TGTGCCACCGCTTATCTGGGCACCGAGCAGTACTTC. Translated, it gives CATAYLGTEQYF.

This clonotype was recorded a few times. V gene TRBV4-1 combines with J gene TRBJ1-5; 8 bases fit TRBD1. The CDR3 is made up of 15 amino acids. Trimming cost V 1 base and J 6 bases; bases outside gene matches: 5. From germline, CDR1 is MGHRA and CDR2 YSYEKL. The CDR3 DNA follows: TGCGCCAGCAGCCAAGCGGCAGGGGGCCCTCAGCCCCAGCATTTT. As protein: CASSQAAGGPQPQHF.

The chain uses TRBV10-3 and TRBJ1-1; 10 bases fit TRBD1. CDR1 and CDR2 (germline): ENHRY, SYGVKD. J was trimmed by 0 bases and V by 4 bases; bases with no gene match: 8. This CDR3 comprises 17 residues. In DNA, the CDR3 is TGTGCCATCAGTGGGGGACAGGGGAAGGGGCTGAACACTGAAGCTTTCTTT. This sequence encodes CAISGGQGKGLNTEAFF.

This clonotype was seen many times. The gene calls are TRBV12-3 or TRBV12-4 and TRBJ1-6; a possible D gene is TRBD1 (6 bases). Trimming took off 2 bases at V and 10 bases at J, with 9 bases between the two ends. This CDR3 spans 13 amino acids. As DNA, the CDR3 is TGTGCCAGCAGTTTATTAGGGGGATCACCCCTCCACTTT. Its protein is CASSLLGGSPLHF.

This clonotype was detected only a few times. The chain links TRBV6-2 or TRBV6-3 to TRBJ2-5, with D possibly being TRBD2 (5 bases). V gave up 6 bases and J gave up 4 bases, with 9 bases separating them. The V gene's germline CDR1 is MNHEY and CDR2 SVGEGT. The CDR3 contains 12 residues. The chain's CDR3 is CASSSRVETQYF. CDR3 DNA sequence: TGTGCCAGCAGCTCGCGGGTAGAGACCCAGTACTTC.

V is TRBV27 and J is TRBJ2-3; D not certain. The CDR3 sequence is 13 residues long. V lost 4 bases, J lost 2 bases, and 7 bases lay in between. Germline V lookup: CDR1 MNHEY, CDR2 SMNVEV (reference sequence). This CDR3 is CASSSVATDTQYF. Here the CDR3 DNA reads TGTGCCAGCAGTTCGGTCGCCACAGATACGCAGTATTTT.

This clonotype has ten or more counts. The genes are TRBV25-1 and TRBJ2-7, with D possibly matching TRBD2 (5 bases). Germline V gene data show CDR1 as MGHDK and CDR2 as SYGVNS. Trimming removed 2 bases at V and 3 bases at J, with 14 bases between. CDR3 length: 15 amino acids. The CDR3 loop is CASSEVRDGLYEQYF. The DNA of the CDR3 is TGTGCCAGCAGTGAAGTTCGGGATGGCCTCTACGAGCAGTACTTC.

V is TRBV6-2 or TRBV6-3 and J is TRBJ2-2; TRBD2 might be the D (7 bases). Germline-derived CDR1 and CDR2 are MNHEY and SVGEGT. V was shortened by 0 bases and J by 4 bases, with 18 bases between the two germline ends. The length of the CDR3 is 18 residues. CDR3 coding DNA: TGTGCCAGCAGTTACTCGAGGTTTGGGGGGGCCGGCACCGGGGAGCTGTTTTTT. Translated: CASSYSRFGGAGTGELFF.

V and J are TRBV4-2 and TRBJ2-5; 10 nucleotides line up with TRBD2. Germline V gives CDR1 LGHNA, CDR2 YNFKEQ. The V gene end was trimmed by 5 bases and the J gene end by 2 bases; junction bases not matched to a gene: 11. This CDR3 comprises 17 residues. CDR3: CASSKSGTSGVQETQYF. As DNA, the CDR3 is TGTGCCAGCAGCAAATCAGGAACTAGCGGGGTACAAGAGACCCAGTACTTC.